This T cell receptor beta chain emerged from a study of T cell responses to AZD1222 COVID-19 vaccine. This clone was counted only a few times. Antigen: not known. This table comes from immunoSEQ multiplex PCR, and its TCRdb copy is limited to in-frame clones, with some not included. The table includes under 75,000 clones, 85% detected once. Study conclusions and caveats: In a largely white British group with more females than males, clonal diversity was possibly underestimated. Following two doses of AZD1222, Spike-specific TCR breadth and depth rose.

V lost 2 bases, J lost 7 bases, and 20 bases lay in between. The germline V gene encodes CDR1 MNHNS and CDR2 SASEGT. This CDR3 spans 16 amino acids. The receptor's source is an adult in good health. The V and J genes are TRBV6-1 and TRBJ1-2; D gene unclear. The sequences come from peripheral blood, collected on day 0 of AZD1222 vaccination. CDR3 in DNA: TGTGCCAGCAGTGAAAGAGGCTTTCAACGGGGTTCTGGCTACACCTTC. The encoded protein is CASSERGFQRGSGYTF.